One sample yielded the 7 T cell receptor beta chains listed below, sequenced in a study of Ad26.COV2.S vaccination and SARS-CoV-2 variants. Treatment noted: approximately 18 received Ad26.COV2.S at low or high dose, single or two shots; about 5 received placebo; per-sample allocation not given. Specimen acquisition occurred on day 63 following the initial vaccine or placebo injection. The table came from immunoSEQ multiplex PCR; TCRdb's copy has only in-frame clones and leaves some out. The sample lists about 350,000 clones, 70% to 90% occurring once. The sequenced sample was peripheral blood, obtained in a trial of Ad26.COV2.S vaccine versus placebo. The receptors shown here come from a person between 18 and 65 years old who received the Ad26.COV2.S COVID-19 vaccine or a placebo.

This chain uses TRBV10-2 with TRBJ2-1, with D perhaps matching TRBD1 (6 bases). The V end was cut by 7 bases, the J end by 2 bases, with 15 bases between. The V gene's germline CDR1 is WSHSY and CDR2 SAAADI. The CDR3 sequence is 15 residues long. The CDR3 region has the DNA TGCGCCAGCACCCAGGGGCGCGAACCCTACAATGAGCAGTTCTTC. This codes for CASTQGREPYNEQFF.

This chain uses TRBV6-2 or TRBV6-3 with TRBJ1-6; 9 bases match TRBD1. V was clipped by 2 bases and J by 7 bases; unmatched bases: 9. The CDR3 totals 17 residues. The germline V gene has CDR1 MNHEY and CDR2 SVGEGT. The CDR3 bases are TGTGCCAGCAGTTACGAGCCGGGACAGGGCTCAAATTCACCCCTCCACTTT. Its translation: CASSYEPGQGSNSPLHF.

This chain's CDR3 is CASLGITDTQYF. CDR3 bases: TGTGCCAGCCTGGGGATCACAGATACGCAGTATTTT. This chain joins TRBV12-3 or TRBV12-4 and TRBJ2-3, with unresolved D. CDR3 length equals 12 residues. The V and J ends lost 8 bases and 2 bases respectively, with 8 bases between them.

This rearrangement joins TRBV9 to TRBJ2-2; the D gene is possibly TRBD1 (6 bases). The CDR3 extends over 16 amino acids. V dropped 3 bases and J dropped 4 bases, with 16 bases sitting between them. Germline V gene sequence: CDR1 SGDLS, CDR2 YYNGEE. CDR3 in DNA: TGTGCCAGCAGCGGAGGATCCGGACAGCCCACCGGGGAGCTGTTTTTT. Its protein product is CASSGGSGQPTGELFF.

This rearrangement joins TRBV10-1 to TRBJ1-2; D gene unclear. CDR1 and CDR2 from the germline V gene are WNHNN and SYGVQD (reference sequence). The ends were cut back, 5 bases at V and 3 bases at J, with 13 bases in the middle. The CDR3 loop spans 14 amino acids. This CDR3 is CASSIVERDYGYTF. The CDR3 coding sequence is TGCGCCAGCAGTATAGTGGAACGGGACTATGGCTACACCTTC.

The chain uses TRBV12-5 and TRBJ1-3, with D possibly TRBD1 on 5 matching bases. The germline V and J ends were trimmed by 3 bases and 6 bases, with 9 bases remaining between them. CDR1 is LGHNT, CDR2 FRNRAP, per germline. The CDR3 totals 13 residues. CDR3 residues: CASGLQAPNTIYF. CDR3 DNA: TGTGCTAGTGGTTTACAGGCCCCAAACACCATATATTTT.

This clone is a singleton in its sample. V gene TRBV5-4 combines with J gene TRBJ2-5; D is possibly TRBD2 (6 bases). Germline V gene lookup returns CDR1 SGHNT and CDR2 YYREEE (reference sequence). V gave up 1 base and J gave up 6 bases, with 10 bases separating them. There are 13 residues in the CDR3. CDR3 DNA: TGTGCCAGCAGCTTGAGGGACTCCCAGACCCAGTACTTC. Translation gives CASSLRDSQTQYF. The full variable domain, in which reference TRBV5-4 and TRBJ2-5 provide the parts outside the CDR3, is ETGVTQSPTHLIKTRGQQVTLRCSSQSGHNTVSWYQQALGQGPQFIFQYYREEENGRGNFPPRFSGLQFPNYSSELNVNALELDDSALYLCASSLRDSQTQYFGPGTRLLVL.